The source of this T cell receptor (beta chain) is a study of tumor-infiltrating lymphocytes in primary liver carcinoma. Regarding the study as a whole: Between tumor regions, pairs overlapped more than tumor-adjacent and tumor-blood pairs did.

Within the sample, this clonotype is medium-sized. As yet, its antigen is unknown. Co-extracted RNA and DNA came from approximately 20-30 mg of unsorted bulk tissue. Patients had primary liver carcinoma treated by surgical resection. Those patients suffered from chronic HBV infection and were treatment-naive. V was clipped by 2 bases and J by 4 bases; unmatched bases: 8. Germline-derived CDR1 and CDR2 are MNHNS and SASEGT. The CDR3 extends over 15 amino acids. The investigators made TCR beta cDNA from 500 ng total RNA, using a constant-region primer. Three nested multiplex PCR rounds, a slightly modified ARM-PCR method, built the TCR beta libraries. PCR rounds one and two used TRBV1-TRBV30 forward primers with a C-beta reverse primer for 10 cycles each. TCRdb reanalysed the multiplex PCR reads using MiXCR and keeps one entry per CDR3 protein. The sample records about 54,000 distinct CDR3 sequences, about 68% being singletons.

This TCR derives from a middle-aged man with primary liver carcinoma and hepatitis B virus infection. Sequenced material: liver tumor tissue from sampling region 2. Subset of the sample: tumor region T2, inferior pole. V usage is TRBV6-1 and J usage is TRBJ2-7; TRBD2 agrees at 7 bases. CDR3 region: CASSEPAVGGYEQYF. CDR3 in DNA: TGTGCCAGCAGTGAACCTGCGGTGGGGGGGTACGAGCAGTACTTC.